The source of this T cell receptor (beta chain) is a study of T cells in Graves' hyperthyroidism and ophthalmopathy. Study conclusions and caveats: Ophthalmopathy was predicted by the model a median of about 6.7 months ahead of onset.

Amplification of TCR beta CDR3 regions used RNA as the template. TCR CDR3 regions were first amplified by RT-PCR with HTBI primers. One entry per CDR3 protein, called by TCRdb with MiXCR from the multiplex PCR reads. The sample has roughly 250,000 distinct CDR3 sequences; more than 14% are singletons. V lost 5 bases, J lost 0 bases, and 17 bases lay in between. From germline, CDR1 is SGHRS and CDR2 YFSETQ. The CDR3 runs 16 residues. Patients with uncontrolled infections, other autoimmune diseases, pregnancy or lactation were excluded. In this sample, this clonotype turned up many times. Its cognate antigen is unknown.

The J gene is TRBJ1-2, the V gene TRBV5-1; D gene uncertain. The sequence came from a woman in her 40s with Graves' hyperthyroidism that later progressed to Graves' ophthalmopathy. Material for sequencing was blood. CDR3 DNA: TGCGCCAGCAGTCCGACATACAGAGAGCCTAACTATGGCTACACCTTC. Amino acids: CASSPTYREPNYGYTF.